This TCR beta chain was sequenced for a study of cytomegalovirus exposure and HLA in healthy donors. Findings and caveats of the study: Presence/absence results assume similar sequencing depth per donor, which may not hold. Later analysis identified several of the most significant clusters that appeared linked to common viral pathogens. Later analysis identified over 15,000 TCR beta sequences associated with HLA alleles, using a false discovery rate threshold of 0.05.

V was clipped by 5 bases and J by 2 bases; unmatched bases: 6. The CDR3 is made up of 14 amino acids. CDR1 and CDR2 from the germline V gene are MDHEN and SYDVKM. 60 Vbeta and 13 Jbeta primers were used in PCR. Method: immunoSEQ multiplex PCR; TCRdb's copy keeps in-frame clones and lacks some. The table lists under 130,000 clones, roughly three quarters of them singletons, with 5.6% in the top ten. To note about this clone: Antigen: not known.

The chain combines TRBV28 with TRBJ2-7; 7 positions match TRBD1. Input material: PBMCs. The sequence came from a male donor in good health and CMV-seronegative. Here the CDR3 reads CASSTPGQTYEQYF. The CDR3 DNA reads as TGTGCCAGCAGTACTCCGGGACAGACCTACGAGCAGTACTTC.